This entry features one T cell receptor (beta chain) sequence. The antigen is unknown. These data come from a study of beta chain features in type 1 diabetes. At the level of the study: Over all samples combined, over 85,000,000 sorted cells were examined.

Expressed TCRB transcripts were sequenced after all isolated RNA was converted to cDNA. TCRdb keeps only in-frame clones here, not all; method: immunoSEQ multiplex PCR. The sample lists around 130,000 clones, around 9% seen once, with roughly 0.75% in the top ten. Study-level findings and limits: All four CD4+ subsets of Type 1 diabetes patients contained TCRB CDR3s that were moderately but significantly shorter. A greater similarity of naive, central memory and Treg TCRB repertoires was seen among patients than among healthy donors.

The sample taken for sequencing was central memory CD4+ T cells from blood. This receptor was identified in a man in his thirties or forties with type 1 diabetes.

The CDR3 region has the DNA TGTGCCAGCAGCCTACGGGAGGGGAACACTGAAGCTTTCTTT. It yields the protein CASSLREGNTEAFF. The rearrangement joins TRBV4-2 to TRBJ1-1, with D hard to call. Per the germline V gene, CDR1 is LGHNA and CDR2 is YNFKEQ. The CDR3 covers 14 residues. Between the trimmed V and J ends, which lost 4 bases and 1 base, there was a span of 10 bases.